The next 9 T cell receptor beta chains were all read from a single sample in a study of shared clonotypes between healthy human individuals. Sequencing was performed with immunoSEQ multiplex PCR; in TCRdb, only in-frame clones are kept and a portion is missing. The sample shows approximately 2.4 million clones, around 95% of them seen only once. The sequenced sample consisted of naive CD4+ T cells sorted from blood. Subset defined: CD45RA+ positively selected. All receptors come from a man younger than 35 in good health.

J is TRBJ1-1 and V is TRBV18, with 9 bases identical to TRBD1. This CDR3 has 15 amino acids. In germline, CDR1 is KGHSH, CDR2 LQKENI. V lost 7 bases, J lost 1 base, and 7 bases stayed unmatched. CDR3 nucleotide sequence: TGTGCCAGCTTCCGGGACAGGGTGGCGAACACTGAAGCTTTCTTT. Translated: CASFRDRVANTEAFF.

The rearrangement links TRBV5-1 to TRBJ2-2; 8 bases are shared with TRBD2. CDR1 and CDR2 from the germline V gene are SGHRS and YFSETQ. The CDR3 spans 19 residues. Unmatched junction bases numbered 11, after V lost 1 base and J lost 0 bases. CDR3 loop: CASSLPPTGGRSNTGELFF. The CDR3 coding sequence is TGCGCCAGCAGCTTGCCGCCTACTGGCGGGAGGTCGAACACCGGGGAGCTGTTTTTT.

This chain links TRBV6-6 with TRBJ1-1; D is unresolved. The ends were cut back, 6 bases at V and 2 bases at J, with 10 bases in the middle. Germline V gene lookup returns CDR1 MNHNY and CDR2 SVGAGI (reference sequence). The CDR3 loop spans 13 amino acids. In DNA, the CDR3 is TGTGCCAGCAGCCCTAGCTCTAACACTGAAGCTTTCTTT. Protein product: CASSPSSNTEAFF.

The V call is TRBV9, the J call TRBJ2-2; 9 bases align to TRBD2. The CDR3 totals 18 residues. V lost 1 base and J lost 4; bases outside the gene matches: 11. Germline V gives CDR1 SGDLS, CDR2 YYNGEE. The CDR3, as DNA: TGTGCCAGCAGCGTATCCGGGGCGGGAGGGCTCGGCACCGGGGAGCTGTTTTTT. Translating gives CASSVSGAGGLGTGELFF.

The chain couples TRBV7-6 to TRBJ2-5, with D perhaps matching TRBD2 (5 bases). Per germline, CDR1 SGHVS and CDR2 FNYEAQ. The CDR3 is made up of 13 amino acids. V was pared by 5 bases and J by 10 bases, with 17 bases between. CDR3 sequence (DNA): TGTGCCAGCAGCCCAAGCGGCCCTGAGGGCCAGTACTTC. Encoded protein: CASSPSGPEGQYF.

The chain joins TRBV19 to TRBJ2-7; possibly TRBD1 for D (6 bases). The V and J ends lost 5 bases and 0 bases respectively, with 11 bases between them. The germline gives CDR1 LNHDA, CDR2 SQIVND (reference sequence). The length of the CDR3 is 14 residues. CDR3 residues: CASSPRDNSYEQYF. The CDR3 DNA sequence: TGTGCCAGTAGTCCACGGGACAACTCCTACGAGCAGTACTTC.

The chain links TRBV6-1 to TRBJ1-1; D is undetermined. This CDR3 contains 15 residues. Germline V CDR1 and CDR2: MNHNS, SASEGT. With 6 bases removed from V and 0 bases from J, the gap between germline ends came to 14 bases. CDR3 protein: CASSKRAGMNTEAFF. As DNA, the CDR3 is TGTGCCAGCAGCAAGCGGGCGGGTATGAACACTGAAGCTTTCTTT.

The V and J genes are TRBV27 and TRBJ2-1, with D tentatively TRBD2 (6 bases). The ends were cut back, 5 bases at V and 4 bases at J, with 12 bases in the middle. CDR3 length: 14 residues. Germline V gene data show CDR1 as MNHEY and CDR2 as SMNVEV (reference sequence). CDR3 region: CASSRSAGYNEQFF. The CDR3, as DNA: TGTGCCAGCAGTCGGTCGGCGGGATACAATGAGCAGTTCTTC.

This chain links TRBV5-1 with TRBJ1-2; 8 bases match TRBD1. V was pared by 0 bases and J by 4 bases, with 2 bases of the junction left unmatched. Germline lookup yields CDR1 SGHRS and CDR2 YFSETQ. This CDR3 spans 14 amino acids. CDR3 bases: TGCGCCAGCAGCTTGGCCGACAGGGGCTATGGCTACACCTTC. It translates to CASSLADRGYGYTF. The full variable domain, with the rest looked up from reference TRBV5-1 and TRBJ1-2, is KAGVTQTPRYLIKTRGQQVTLSCSPISGHRSVSWYQQTPGQGLQFLFEYFSETQRNKGNFPGRFSGRQFSNSRSEMNVSTLELGDSALYLCASSLADRGYGYTFGSGTRLTVV.